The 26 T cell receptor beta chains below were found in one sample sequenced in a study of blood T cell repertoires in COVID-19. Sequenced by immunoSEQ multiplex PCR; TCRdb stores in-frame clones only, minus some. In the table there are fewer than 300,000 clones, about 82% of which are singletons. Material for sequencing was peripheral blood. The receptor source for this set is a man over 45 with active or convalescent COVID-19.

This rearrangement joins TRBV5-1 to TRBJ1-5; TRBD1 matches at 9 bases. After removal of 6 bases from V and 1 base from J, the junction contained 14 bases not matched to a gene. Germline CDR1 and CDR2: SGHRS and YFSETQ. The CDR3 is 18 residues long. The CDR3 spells CASILVGQGTCSNQPQHF. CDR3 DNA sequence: TGCGCCAGCATCCTCGTTGGACAGGGGACGTGCAGCAATCAGCCCCAGCATTTT.

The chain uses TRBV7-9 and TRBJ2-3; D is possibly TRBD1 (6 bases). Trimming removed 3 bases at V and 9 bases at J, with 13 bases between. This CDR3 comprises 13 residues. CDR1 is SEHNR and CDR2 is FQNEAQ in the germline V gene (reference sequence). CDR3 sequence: CASSFQGKGTQYF. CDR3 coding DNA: TGTGCCAGCAGCTTCCAGGGGAAAGGGACGCAGTATTTT.

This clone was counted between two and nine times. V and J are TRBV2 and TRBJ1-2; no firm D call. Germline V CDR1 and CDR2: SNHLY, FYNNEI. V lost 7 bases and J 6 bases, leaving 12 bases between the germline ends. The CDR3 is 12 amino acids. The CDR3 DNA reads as TGTGCCAGCACCTTTCTCCCGGATGGCTACACCTTC. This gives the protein CASTFLPDGYTF.

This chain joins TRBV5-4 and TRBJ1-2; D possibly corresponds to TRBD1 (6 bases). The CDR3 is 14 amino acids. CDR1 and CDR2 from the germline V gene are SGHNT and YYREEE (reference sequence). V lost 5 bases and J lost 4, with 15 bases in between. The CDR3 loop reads CASRSGQRSYGYTF. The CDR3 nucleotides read TGTGCCAGCAGGTCTGGACAGCGGAGCTATGGCTACACCTTC. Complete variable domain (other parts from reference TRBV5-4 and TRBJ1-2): ETGVTQSPTHLIKTRGQQVTLRCSSQSGHNTVSWYQQALGQGPQFIFQYYREEENGRGNFPPRFSGLQFPNYSSELNVNALELDDSALYLCASRSGQRSYGYTFGSGTRLTVV.

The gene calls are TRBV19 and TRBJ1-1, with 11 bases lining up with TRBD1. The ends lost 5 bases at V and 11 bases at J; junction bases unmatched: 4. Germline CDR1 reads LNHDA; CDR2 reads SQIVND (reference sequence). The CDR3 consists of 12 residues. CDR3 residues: CASSPRDRGAFF. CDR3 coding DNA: TGTGCCAGTAGTCCCCGGGACAGGGGGGCTTTCTTT.

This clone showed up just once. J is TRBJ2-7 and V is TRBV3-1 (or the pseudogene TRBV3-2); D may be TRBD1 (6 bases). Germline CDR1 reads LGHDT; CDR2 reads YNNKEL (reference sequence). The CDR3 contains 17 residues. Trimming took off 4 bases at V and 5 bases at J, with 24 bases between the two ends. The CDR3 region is CASSLQQGFLFVNEQYF. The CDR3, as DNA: TGTGCCAGCAGCCTCCAACAGGGATTTTTATTTGTTAACGAGCAGTACTTC.

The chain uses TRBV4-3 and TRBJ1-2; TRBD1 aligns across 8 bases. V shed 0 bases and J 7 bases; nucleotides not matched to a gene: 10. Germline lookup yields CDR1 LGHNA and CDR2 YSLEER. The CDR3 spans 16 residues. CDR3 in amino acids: CASSQEPNRGAGGYTF. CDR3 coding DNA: TGCGCCAGCAGCCAAGAACCCAACAGGGGGGCGGGTGGCTACACCTTC.

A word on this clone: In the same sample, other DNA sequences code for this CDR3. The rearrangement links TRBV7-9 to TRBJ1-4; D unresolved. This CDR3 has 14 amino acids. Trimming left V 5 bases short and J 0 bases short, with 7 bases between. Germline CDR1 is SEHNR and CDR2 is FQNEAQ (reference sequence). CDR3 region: CASSRRATNEKLFF. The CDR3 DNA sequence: TGTGCCAGCAGCCGACGGGCAACTAATGAAAAACTGTTTTTT.

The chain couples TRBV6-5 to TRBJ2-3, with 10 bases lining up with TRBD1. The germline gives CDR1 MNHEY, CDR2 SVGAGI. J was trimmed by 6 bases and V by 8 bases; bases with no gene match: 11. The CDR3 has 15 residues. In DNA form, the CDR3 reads TGTGCCAGCTTAACCCGGGACAGGGGTTACGATACGCAGTATTTT. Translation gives CASLTRDRGYDTQYF.

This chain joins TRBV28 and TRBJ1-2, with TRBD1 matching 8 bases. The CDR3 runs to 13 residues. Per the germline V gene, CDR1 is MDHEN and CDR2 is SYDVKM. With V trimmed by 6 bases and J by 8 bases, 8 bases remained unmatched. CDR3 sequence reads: CASRQGGLEGYTF. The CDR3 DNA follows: TGTGCCAGCAGACAGGGGGGACTGGAAGGCTACACCTTC.

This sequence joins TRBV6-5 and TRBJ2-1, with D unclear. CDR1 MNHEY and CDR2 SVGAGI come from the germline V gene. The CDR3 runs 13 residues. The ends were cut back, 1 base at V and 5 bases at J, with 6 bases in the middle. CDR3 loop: CASSYYADNEQFF. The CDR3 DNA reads TGTGCCAGCAGTTACTATGCGGACAATGAGCAGTTCTTC.

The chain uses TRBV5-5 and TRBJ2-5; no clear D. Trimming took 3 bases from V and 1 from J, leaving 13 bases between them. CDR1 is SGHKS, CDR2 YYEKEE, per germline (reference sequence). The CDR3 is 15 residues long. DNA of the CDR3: TGTGCCAGCAGCTCCACTGACTGGGTCCAAGAGACCCAGTACTTC. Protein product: CASSSTDWVQETQYF.

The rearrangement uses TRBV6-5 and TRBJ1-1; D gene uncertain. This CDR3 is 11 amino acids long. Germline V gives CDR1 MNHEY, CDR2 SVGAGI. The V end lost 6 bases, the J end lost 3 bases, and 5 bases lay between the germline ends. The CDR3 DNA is TGTGCCAGCAGCCGGGACACTGAAGCTTTCTTT. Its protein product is CASSRDTEAFF.

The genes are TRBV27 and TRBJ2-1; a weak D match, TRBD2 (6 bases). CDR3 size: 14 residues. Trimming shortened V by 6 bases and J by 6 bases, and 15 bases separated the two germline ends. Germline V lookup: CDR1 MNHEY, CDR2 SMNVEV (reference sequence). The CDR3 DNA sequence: TGTGCCAGCAGCCACGGGACTGCCCCCAATGAGCAGTTCTTC. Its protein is CASSHGTAPNEQFF.

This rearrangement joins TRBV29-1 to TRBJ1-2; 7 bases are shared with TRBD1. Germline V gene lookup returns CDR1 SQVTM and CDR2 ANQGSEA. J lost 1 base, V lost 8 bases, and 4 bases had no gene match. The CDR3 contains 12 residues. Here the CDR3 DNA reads TGCAGCTCTGGGGACAGTAACTATGGCTACACCTTC. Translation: CSSGDSNYGYTF.

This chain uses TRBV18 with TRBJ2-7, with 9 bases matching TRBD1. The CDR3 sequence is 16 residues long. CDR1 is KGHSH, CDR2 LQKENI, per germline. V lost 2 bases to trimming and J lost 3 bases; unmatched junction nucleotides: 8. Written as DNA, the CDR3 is TGTGCCAGCTCACCAAGCTTTGGGACAGGGAGCTACGAGCAGTACTTC. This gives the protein CASSPSFGTGSYEQYF.

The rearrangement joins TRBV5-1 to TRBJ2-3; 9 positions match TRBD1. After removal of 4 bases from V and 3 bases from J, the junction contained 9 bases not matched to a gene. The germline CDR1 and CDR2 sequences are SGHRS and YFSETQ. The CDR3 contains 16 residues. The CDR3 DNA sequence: TGCGCCAGCAGCGGACAGACAGGGGGTATGACAGATACGCAGTATTTT. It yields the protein CASSGQTGGMTDTQYF.

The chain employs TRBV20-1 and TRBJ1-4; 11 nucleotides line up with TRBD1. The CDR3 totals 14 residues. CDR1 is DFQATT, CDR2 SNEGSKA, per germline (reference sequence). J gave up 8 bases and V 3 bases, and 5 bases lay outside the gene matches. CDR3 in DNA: TGCAGTGCTAGTAGTGGGACAGGGGGGGAAAAACTGTTTTTT. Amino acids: CSASSGTGGEKLFF.

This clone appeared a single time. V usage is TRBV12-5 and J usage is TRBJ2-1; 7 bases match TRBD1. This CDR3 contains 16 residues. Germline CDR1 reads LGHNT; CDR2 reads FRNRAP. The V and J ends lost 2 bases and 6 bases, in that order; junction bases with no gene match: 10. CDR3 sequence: CASGLPPSAGGNEQFF. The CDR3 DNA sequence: TGTGCTAGTGGTTTGCCCCCCTCTGCAGGGGGCAATGAGCAGTTCTTC.

CDR3 DNA sequence: TGTGCCAGCAGCCTCAGCGGGAGTCGCTCCTACAATGAGCAGTTCTTC. Translation: CASSLSGSRSYNEQFF. The V gene is TRBV7-9, the J gene TRBJ2-1, with 8 bases aligning to TRBD2. CDR3 size: 16 residues. Losses at the gene ends were 5 bases for V and 0 bases for J; bases not matched to a gene: 6. The germline gives CDR1 SEHNR, CDR2 FQNEAQ (reference sequence).

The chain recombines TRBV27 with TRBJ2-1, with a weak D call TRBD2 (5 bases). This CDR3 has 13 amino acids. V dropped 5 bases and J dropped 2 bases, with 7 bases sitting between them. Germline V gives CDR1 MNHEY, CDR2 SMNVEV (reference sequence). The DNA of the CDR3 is TGTGCCAGCAGTGTCGGGACCTACAATGAGCAGTTCTTC. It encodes CASSVGTYNEQFF.

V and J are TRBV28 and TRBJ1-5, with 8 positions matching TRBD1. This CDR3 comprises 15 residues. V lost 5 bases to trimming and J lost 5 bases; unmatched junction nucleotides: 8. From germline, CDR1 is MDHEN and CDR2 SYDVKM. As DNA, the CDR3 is TGTGCCAGCAGTACACCGACAGGGGCATATCAGCCCCAGCATTTT. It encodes CASSTPTGAYQPQHF.

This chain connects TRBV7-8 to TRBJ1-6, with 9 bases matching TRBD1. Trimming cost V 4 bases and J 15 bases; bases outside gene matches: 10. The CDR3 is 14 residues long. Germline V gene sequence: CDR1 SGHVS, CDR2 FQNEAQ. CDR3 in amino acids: CASSYRDRDPSLHF. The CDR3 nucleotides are TGTGCCAGCAGCTACCGGGACAGGGATCCCAGCCTCCACTTT.

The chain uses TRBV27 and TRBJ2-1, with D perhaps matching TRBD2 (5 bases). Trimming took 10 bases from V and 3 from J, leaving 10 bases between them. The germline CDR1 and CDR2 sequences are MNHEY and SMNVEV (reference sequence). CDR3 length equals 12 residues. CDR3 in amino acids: CATRRDYNEQFF. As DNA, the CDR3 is TGTGCCACCCGACGGGACTACAATGAGCAGTTCTTC.

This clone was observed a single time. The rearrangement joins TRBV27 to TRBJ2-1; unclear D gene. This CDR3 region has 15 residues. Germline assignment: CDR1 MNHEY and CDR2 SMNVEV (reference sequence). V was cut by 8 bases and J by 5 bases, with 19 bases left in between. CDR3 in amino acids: CASAESRGSNNEQFF. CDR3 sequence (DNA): TGTGCCAGCGCGGAGAGTAGAGGTAGTAACAATGAGCAGTTCTTC.

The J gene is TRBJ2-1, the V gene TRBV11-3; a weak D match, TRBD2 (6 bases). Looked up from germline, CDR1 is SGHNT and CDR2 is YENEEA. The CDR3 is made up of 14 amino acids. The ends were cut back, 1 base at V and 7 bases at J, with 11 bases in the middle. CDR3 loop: CASSLVSGGNEQFF. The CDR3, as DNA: TGTGCCAGCAGCTTAGTGTCCGGGGGAAATGAGCAGTTCTTC.